The 30 T cell receptor beta chains listed next were all sequenced from one sample in a study of cytomegalovirus exposure and HLA in healthy donors. A multiplex PCR was run with 60 Vbeta primers and 13 Jbeta primers. Method: immunoSEQ multiplex PCR; TCRdb's copy keeps in-frame clones and lacks some. The top ten clones hold 1.2% of a sample with 120,000 or so clones, over 60% of them seen once. Sequenced sample: PBMCs. These receptors were taken from a female donor in good health and CMV-seronegative.

This clone occurred once. V gene TRBV2 combines with J gene TRBJ2-2; 8 nucleotides align to TRBD1. J lost 7 bases, V lost 4 bases, and 2 bases had no gene match. Germline V gives CDR1 SNHLY, CDR2 FYNNEI. The length of the CDR3 is 13 residues. The CDR3 DNA sequence: TGTGCCAGCAGTGGACAGGGGCACGGGGAGCTGTTTTTT. This sequence encodes CASSGQGHGELFF.

This clone has just one count. This sequence joins TRBV10-1 and TRBJ2-1, with 10 bases lining up with TRBD2. Unmatched junction bases numbered 9, after V lost 1 base and J lost 9 bases. Looked up from germline, CDR1 is WNHNN and CDR2 is SYGVQD (reference sequence). This CDR3 contains 16 residues. The CDR3, as DNA: TGCGCCAGCAGTGAGTTTGTAGCGGGGGGATGGAGTGAGCAGTTCTTC. It translates to CASSEFVAGGWSEQFF.

The chain recombines TRBV28 with TRBJ1-1; 8 bases are shared with TRBD1. This CDR3 region has 15 residues. CDR1 and CDR2 from the germline V gene are MDHEN and SYDVKM. J gave up 1 base and V 6 bases, and 7 bases lay outside the gene matches. The CDR3 loop is CASRQGGTGNTEAFF. The CDR3 bases are TGTGCCAGCAGACAGGGCGGGACAGGGAACACTGAAGCTTTCTTT.

The V gene is TRBV7-9, the J gene TRBJ2-7; 11 positions agree with TRBD2. The length of the CDR3 is 14 residues. In germline, CDR1 is SEHNR, CDR2 FQNEAQ (reference sequence). J lost 4 bases, V lost 5 bases, and 4 bases had no gene match. The CDR3 loop reads CASSDSGRVYEQYF. The CDR3 DNA follows: TGTGCCAGCAGCGATAGCGGGAGGGTTTACGAGCAGTACTTC. Full variable domain (remainder filled in from reference TRBV7-9 and TRBJ2-7): DTGVSQNPRHKITKRGQNVTFRCDPISEHNRLYWYRQTLGQGPEFLTYFQNEAQLEKSRLLSDRFSAERPKGSFSTLEIQRTEQGDSAMYLCASSDSGRVYEQYFGPGTRLTVT.

This clone was seen only a few times. The chain links TRBV2 to TRBJ1-3, with 8 nucleotides matching TRBD1. Germline lookup yields CDR1 SNHLY and CDR2 FYNNEI. The V and J ends lost 6 bases and 4 bases, in that order; junction bases with no gene match: 2. This CDR3 contains 13 residues. The CDR3 DNA is TGTGCCAGCAGAAGGGACAGGGGAAACACCATATATTTT. It specifies CASRRDRGNTIYF.

There are a few counts of this clone. The chain employs TRBV5-1 and TRBJ1-6, with 8 bases identical to TRBD1. Per germline, CDR1 SGHRS and CDR2 YFSETQ. J was trimmed by 10 bases and V by 0 bases; bases with no gene match: 3. CDR3 length: 14 amino acids. CDR3 sequence reads: CASSLGAGGSPLHF. The CDR3 nucleotides are TGCGCCAGCAGCTTGGGGGCAGGGGGCTCACCCCTCCACTTT.

The V gene is TRBV28, the J gene TRBJ2-1; D call uncertain. Germline V gene data show CDR1 as MDHEN and CDR2 as SYDVKM. This CDR3 comprises 11 residues. V was clipped by 3 bases and J by 9 bases, with 6 bases between them. The CDR3 sequence: CASSFGFEQFF. In nucleotides, the CDR3 is TGTGCCAGCAGTTTTGGCTTTGAGCAGTTCTTC.

V gene TRBV28 combines with J gene TRBJ2-5, with 7 bases identical to TRBD1. The DNA end lines up better with TRBJ2-7; the J call may be wrong. CDR1 and CDR2 from the germline V gene are MDHEN and SYDVKM. This CDR3 region has 12 residues. The CDR3 protein is CASSYRGDEQYF. The CDR3 DNA sequence: TGTGCCAGCAGTTACAGGGGCGACGAGCAGTACTTC.

The chain joins TRBV19 to TRBJ2-5; 9 positions agree with TRBD1. The J call may be mistaken, given a closer DNA end match to TRBJ2-7. CDR3 length: 15 amino acids. Germline-derived CDR1 and CDR2 are LNHDA and SQIVND (reference sequence). The CDR3 sequence: CASSRPGTGFYEQYF. The CDR3 nucleotides are TGTGCCAGTAGCCGCCCGGGGACAGGGTTCTACGAGCAGTACTTC.

This rearrangement joins TRBV11-2 to TRBJ1-2; D remains ambiguous. The CDR3 sequence is 13 residues long. V lost 1 base and J 4 bases, leaving 7 bases between the germline ends. Germline values: CDR1 SGHAT, CDR2 FQNNGV. DNA for the CDR3: TGTGCCAGCAGCTTAGGGCAGCGCTATGGCTACACCTTC. Residues: CASSLGQRYGYTF. The whole variable domain, remainder taken from reference TRBV11-2 and TRBJ1-2, is EAGVAQSPRYKIIEKRQSVAFWCNPISGHATLYWYQQILGQGPKLLIQFQNNGVVDDSQLPKDRFSAERLKGVDSTLKIQPAKLEDSAVYLCASSLGQRYGYTFGSGTRLTVV.

The chain links TRBV4-1 to TRBJ2-1; 10 nucleotides agree with TRBD2. The V gene's germline CDR1 is MGHRA and CDR2 YSYEKL. The CDR3 extends over 17 amino acids. V lost 2 bases to trimming and J lost 9 bases; unmatched junction nucleotides: 13. CDR3 protein: CASSQTPAGGRLPEQFF. The CDR3 DNA is TGCGCCAGCAGCCAAACCCCAGCGGGGGGGCGGTTGCCTGAGCAGTTCTTC.

The genes are TRBV29-1 and TRBJ1-1, with D uncertain. From germline, CDR1 is SQVTM and CDR2 ANQGSEA. Trimming cost V 4 bases and J 1 base, with 13 bases left between them. This CDR3 comprises 14 residues. As DNA, the CDR3 is TGCAGCGTTGTCCCCCCCGCGGGGAACACTGAAGCTTTCTTT. Its translation: CSVVPPAGNTEAFF. The variable domain in full, with the rest retrieved from reference TRBV29-1 and TRBJ1-1, is SAVISQKPSRDICQRGTSLTIQCQVDSQVTMMFWYRQQPGQSLTLIATANQGSEATYESGFVIDKFPISRPNLTFSTLTVSNMSPEDSSIYLCSVVPPAGNTEAFFGQGTRLTVV.

This rearrangement joins TRBV11-1 to TRBJ2-5, with 9 bases that match TRBD2. In germline, CDR1 is SGHAT, CDR2 FQDESV (reference sequence). The CDR3 runs to 15 residues. The V gene end was trimmed by 5 bases and the J gene end by 4 bases; junction bases not matched to a gene: 8. The CDR3 bases are TGTGCCAGCAGCCAGACTAGCGGACGTGGAGAGACCCAGTACTTC. This gives the protein CASSQTSGRGETQYF.

The chain links TRBV19 to TRBJ2-3; unclear D gene. Germline CDR1 is LNHDA and CDR2 is SQIVND (reference sequence). This CDR3 region has 15 residues. Trimming took 4 bases from V and 1 from J, leaving 12 bases between them. CDR3 bases: TGTGCCAGTAGTAGAACCCCCTACGGCACAGATACGCAGTATTTT. Its protein is CASSRTPYGTDTQYF.

This CDR3 is CASSQGTSGSGTGELFF. The CDR3 DNA sequence: TGTGCCAGCTCACAGGGGACTAGCGGGAGCGGCACCGGGGAGCTGTTTTTT. This chain joins TRBV18 and TRBJ2-2; 14 bases align to TRBD2. CDR1 is KGHSH and CDR2 is LQKENI in the germline V gene. V was clipped by 4 bases and J by 4 bases; unmatched bases: 5. CDR3 length equals 17 residues.

This chain connects TRBV6-6 to TRBJ1-2; D not certain. CDR1 is MNHNY, CDR2 SVGAGI, per germline (reference sequence). There are 13 residues in the CDR3. V was clipped by 0 bases and J by 8 bases, with 10 bases between them. CDR3 residues: CASSYSSGLGYTF. The DNA of the CDR3 is TGTGCCAGCAGTTACTCGTCAGGTTTGGGCTACACCTTC.

This rearrangement joins TRBV29-1 to TRBJ2-7; D gene uncertain. The CDR3 loop spans 12 amino acids. Deletions cut 4 bases from V and 3 bases from J, with 10 bases between. Germline values: CDR1 SQVTM, CDR2 ANQGSEA. This chain's CDR3 is CSVGHIIYEQYF. The CDR3 DNA sequence: TGCAGCGTTGGGCACATTATCTACGAGCAGTACTTC.

V is TRBV7-3 and J is TRBJ2-1; 7 nucleotides agree with TRBD2. CDR3 length equals 14 residues. J was trimmed by 5 bases and V by 4 bases; bases with no gene match: 5. Germline CDR1 is SGHTA and CDR2 is FQGTGA. CDR3 nucleotides: TGTGCCAGCAGCTACACCGGGACTAACAATGAGCAGTTCTTC. Translating gives CASSYTGTNNEQFF.

The gene calls are TRBV2 and TRBJ2-1, with D possibly TRBD2 on 5 matching bases. V lost 6 bases to trimming and J lost 2 bases, with 14 bases between them. Germline V CDR1 and CDR2: SNHLY, FYNNEI. CDR3 length: 15 residues. The CDR3 nucleotides are TGTGCCAGCAGGAGCGGCGGCACCCCCTACAATGAGCAGTTCTTC. Translated: CASRSGGTPYNEQFF. The full variable domain, in which reference TRBV2 and TRBJ2-1 provide the parts outside the CDR3, is EPEVTQTPSHQVTQMGQEVILRCVPISNHLYFYWYRQILGQKVEFLVSFYNNEISEKSEIFDDQFSVERPDGSNFTLKIRSTKLEDSAMYFCASRSGGTPYNEQFFGPGTRLTVL.

The chain employs TRBV11-2 and TRBJ2-7, with D tentatively TRBD2 (6 bases). Per germline, CDR1 SGHAT and CDR2 FQNNGV. The length of the CDR3 is 14 residues. The V gene lost 2 bases and the J gene lost 6 bases, with 14 bases spanning the gap. The CDR3 is CASSLTSPGGEQYF. CDR3 nucleotide sequence: TGTGCCAGCAGCTTAACCTCCCCCGGGGGCGAGCAGTACTTC. The whole variable domain, filled in from reference TRBV11-2 and TRBJ2-7, reads EAGVAQSPRYKIIEKRQSVAFWCNPISGHATLYWYQQILGQGPKLLIQFQNNGVVDDSQLPKDRFSAERLKGVDSTLKIQPAKLEDSAVYLCASSLTSPGGEQYFGPGTRLTVT.

Here the CDR3 reads CASGPDRGGELFF. The CDR3, as DNA: TGTGCTAGTGGGCCCGACAGGGGAGGGGAGCTGTTTTTT. This chain links TRBV12-5 with TRBJ2-2, with 8 bases matching TRBD1. Trimming took 6 bases from V and 8 from J; bases not matched to a gene: 5. The CDR3 loop spans 13 amino acids. Looked up from germline, CDR1 is LGHNT and CDR2 is FRNRAP.

This clone was recorded once. This chain joins TRBV7-2 and TRBJ2-1; maybe TRBD2 (6 bases). Germline CDR1 reads SGHTA; CDR2 reads FQGNSA. CDR3 length: 14 residues. Trimming took 5 bases from V and 6 from J, leaving 14 bases between them. CDR3 DNA: TGTGCCAGCAGCCTGGGACTCTTACCCAATGAGCAGTTCTTC. Translated: CASSLGLLPNEQFF.

CDR3 sequence (DNA): TGCGCCAGCAGCCAGCAGGGCATAACCTTTTCACCCCTCCACTTT. Protein: CASSQQGITFSPLHF. The rearrangement links TRBV4-1 to TRBJ1-6; tentatively, D is TRBD1 (5 bases). Trimming shortened V by 3 bases and J by 9 bases, and 15 bases separated the two germline ends. Germline V gene lookup returns CDR1 MGHRA and CDR2 YSYEKL. The CDR3 extends over 15 amino acids.

A few counts support this clone. The chain uses TRBV27 and TRBJ2-1; 8 nucleotides line up with TRBD1. Germline V gene sequence: CDR1 MNHEY, CDR2 SMNVEV (reference sequence). This CDR3 region has 14 residues. With 5 bases clipped from V and 5 bases from J, the junction kept 5 bases outside the gene matches. The CDR3 DNA reads as TGTGCCAGCAGTAGAGGACAGGGTAACAATGAGCAGTTCTTC. Translating it yields CASSRGQGNNEQFF.

J is TRBJ1-1 and V is TRBV5-1, with 9 bases fitting TRBD1. V lost 6 bases, J lost 0 bases, and 9 bases stayed unmatched. This CDR3 contains 16 residues. Per the germline V gene, CDR1 is SGHRS and CDR2 is YFSETQ. CDR3 sequence: CASTPGQGSMNTEAFF. The DNA of the CDR3 is TGCGCCAGCACTCCGGGACAGGGATCTATGAACACTGAAGCTTTCTTT.

The chain recombines TRBV27 with TRBJ2-1; D perhaps matches TRBD2 (5 bases). The CDR3 is 16 residues long. V was shortened by 2 bases and J by 0 bases, with 11 bases between the two germline ends. Germline values: CDR1 MNHEY, CDR2 SMNVEV (reference sequence). CDR3 DNA sequence: TGTGCCAGCAGTTTACTGACGGGGAACTCCTACAATGAGCAGTTCTTC. It translates to CASSLLTGNSYNEQFF.

The chain recombines TRBV7-3 with TRBJ2-2, with 8 positions matching TRBD2. The germline CDR1 and CDR2 sequences are SGHTA and FQGTGA. CDR3 length: 15 amino acids. V lost 0 bases and J lost 5; bases outside the gene matches: 2. CDR3 protein: CASSLTSGMTGELFF. CDR3 sequence (DNA): TGTGCCAGCAGCTTAACTAGCGGGATGACCGGGGAGCTGTTTTTT.

The sample holds a few counts of this clone. This sequence joins TRBV14 and TRBJ2-2, with 7 positions matching TRBD2. V was clipped by 0 bases and J by 11 bases; unmatched bases: 3. CDR1 is SGHDN and CDR2 is FVKESK in the germline V gene. The CDR3 has 13 amino acids. The CDR3 region has the DNA TGTGCCAGCAGCCAAGAAAGCGGGATTGAGCTGTTTTTT. The encoded protein is CASSQESGIELFF.

The chain couples TRBV5-5 to TRBJ1-3, with D possibly TRBD1 on 5 matching bases. CDR1 and CDR2 (germline): SGHKS, YYEKEE (reference sequence). This CDR3 is 14 amino acids long. Trimming took 2 bases from V and 5 from J, leaving 11 bases between them. The CDR3 loop is CASSFGRDRNTIYF. The CDR3 DNA sequence: TGTGCCAGCAGCTTTGGCAGGGATAGAAACACCATATATTTT.

The chain recombines TRBV7-6 with TRBJ1-4; tentatively, D is TRBD1 (5 bases). Germline-derived CDR1 and CDR2 are SGHVS and FNYEAQ. V was clipped by 1 base and J by 5 bases, with 11 bases between them. The CDR3 is 15 amino acids. Here the CDR3 reads CASSLVAGGNEKLFF. The CDR3 DNA sequence: TGTGCCAGCAGCTTAGTAGCGGGGGGAAATGAAAAACTGTTTTTT.